This TCR beta chain was captured by sequencing in a study of shared T cell receptors in the human thymus. V lost 7 bases, J lost 5 bases, and 17 bases lay in between. The length of the CDR3 is 14 residues. Germline loops: CDR1 MDHEN, CDR2 SYDVKM. Sequencing used immunoSEQ multiplex PCR; TCRdb keeps in-frame clones, though not all of them. The table includes 630,000 or so clones, around 87% detected once. This same sample was also taken into another study, of human thymus T cells. As that report states: Finnish infants who were healthy and having corrective surgery for congenital heart defects made up the donors. Thymic resections from corrective heart surgery supplied the tissue. Thymic and blood repertoires appeared to carry a bias in their V and J gene usage. Related research described thymic repertoires that were highly overlapping among unrelated individuals.

The chain couples TRBV28 to TRBJ2-5; tentatively, D is TRBD1 (7 bases). Sequenced input: thymocytes. This receptor was taken from a boy under three years old with a congenital heart defect. The CDR3 spells CASTFRGVGETQYF. The CDR3 nucleotides are TGTGCCAGCACCTTCAGGGGGGTCGGGGAGACCCAGTACTTC. Together with reference TRBV28 and TRBJ2-5, the CDR3 gives the full variable domain: DVKVTQSSRYLVKRTGEKVFLECVQDMDHENMFWYRQDPGLGLRLIYFSYDVKMKEKGDIPEGYSVSREKKERFSLILESASTNQTSMYLCASTFRGVGETQYFGPGTRLLVL.